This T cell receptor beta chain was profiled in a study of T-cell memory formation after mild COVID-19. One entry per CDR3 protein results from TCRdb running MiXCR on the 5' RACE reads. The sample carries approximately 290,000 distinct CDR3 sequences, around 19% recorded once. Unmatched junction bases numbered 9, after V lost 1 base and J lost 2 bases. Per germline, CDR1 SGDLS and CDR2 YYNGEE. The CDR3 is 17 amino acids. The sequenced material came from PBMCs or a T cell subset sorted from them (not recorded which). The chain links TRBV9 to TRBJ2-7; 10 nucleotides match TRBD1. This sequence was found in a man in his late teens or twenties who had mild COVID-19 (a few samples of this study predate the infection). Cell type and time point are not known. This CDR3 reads CASSVSSGGTGAYEQYF. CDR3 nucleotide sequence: TGTGCCAGCAGCGTATCCAGCGGCGGGACAGGGGCCTACGAGCAGTACTTC. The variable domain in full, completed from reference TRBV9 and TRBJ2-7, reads DSGVTQTPKHLITATGQRVTLRCSPRSGDLSVYWYQQSLDQGLQFLIQYYNGEERAKGNILERFSAQQFPDLHSELNLSSLELGDSALYFCASSVSSGGTGAYEQYFGPGTRLTVT.